A selection of T cell receptor beta chains follows, all from one sample in a study of a mutant IDH1 vaccine in newly diagnosed glioma. For these receptors, no antigen is known. Sequenced by immunoSEQ multiplex PCR; TCRdb stores in-frame clones only, minus some. There are roughly 60,000 clones in the sample; roughly 79% occur only once, and 5% to 6.5% lies in the top ten. The sample here was PBMCs, taken from a glioma patient whose treatment included an IDH1 peptide vaccine. Receptors were obtained from a man aged 40-49 years with glioma. CDR3s include the opening cysteine and the closing phenylalanine or tryptophan. D genes are given only for firm matches. Only part of the rows carry a size: once, few, many, or a class if the clone is expanded.

J gene	V gene	D gene	clone size	CDR3 protein	CDR3 DNA
TRBJ1-2	TRBV27	.	once	CASSLKKVGGSYGYTF	TGTGCCAGCAGTTTAAAAAAGGTCGGCGGGAGCTATGGCTACACCTTC
TRBJ2-4	TRBV18	TRBD1	.	CASSPPGQGKNIQYF	TGTGCCAGCTCACCACCGGGACAGGGAAAAAACATTCAGTACTTC
TRBJ1-5	TRBV6-1	TRBD1	.	CASSPGTGGSQPQHF	TGTGCCAGCAGTCCCGGGACAGGGGGTTCTCAGCCCCAGCATTTT
TRBJ1-2	TRBV27	.	.	CASSLYGPGGYTF	TGTGCCAGCAGTTTATACGGGCCCGGTGGCTACACCTTC
TRBJ1-5	TRBV30	.	.	CAGGDGNQPQHF	TGTGCCGGAGGGGACGGCAATCAGCCCCAGCATTTT
TRBJ2-7	TRBV18	.	.	CASSLQSYEQYF	TGTGCCAGCTCACTACAGAGCTACGAGCAGTACTTC
TRBJ2-3	TRBV5-1	.	.	CASSNTYSTDTQYF	TGCGCCAGCAGCAATACATATAGCACAGATACGCAGTATTTT
TRBJ2-7	TRBV10-1	TRBD1	.	CASMRQGGYEQYF	TGCGCCAGCATGAGACAGGGCGGGTACGAGCAGTACTTC
TRBJ2-7	TRBV9	.	.	CASSVGPGDPSEQYF	TGTGCCAGCAGCGTAGGTCCAGGGGACCCCTCTGAGCAGTACTTC
TRBJ1-5	TRBV7-9	TRBD1	.	CASSPGTGIGQPQHF	TGTGCCAGCAGCCCCGGGACAGGGATAGGGCAGCCCCAGCATTTT
TRBJ2-2	TRBV20-1	.	.	CSAENTGELFF	TGCAGTGCGGAAAACACCGGGGAGCTGTTTTTT
TRBJ2-5	TRBV6-7	.	.	CASRPPEYQETQYF	TGTGCCAGCAGACCACCCGAGTACCAAGAGACCCAGTACTTC
TRBJ1-2	TRBV7-9	TRBD1	once	CASSSPGTGEIFYGYTF	TGTGCCAGCAGCTCACCTGGGACAGGGGAAATCTTCTATGGCTACACCTTC
TRBJ2-3	TRBV14	.	.	CASSQELRRADTQYF	TGTGCCAGCAGCCAAGAACTTCGTCGGGCAGATACGCAGTATTTT
TRBJ1-2	TRBV6-5	TRBD1	few	CASSPDRGHGYTF	TGTGCCAGCAGCCCGGACAGGGGGCATGGCTACACCTTC
TRBJ2-2	TRBV7-2	TRBD2	.	CASSLPGLAGGRSTGELFF	TGTGCCAGCAGCCTGCCGGGACTAGCGGGGGGACGATCCACCGGGGAGCTGTTTTTT
TRBJ1-5	TRBV27	TRBD1	few	CASSLLGTGGISNQPQHF	TGTGCCAGCAGTTTATTAGGGACAGGGGGGATCAGCAATCAGCCCCAGCATTTT
TRBJ2-5	TRBV7-8	.	.	CASSFKSGETQYF	TGTGCCAGCAGCTTTAAATCCGGGGAGACCCAGTACTTC
TRBJ2-7	TRBV6-5	.	.	CASSSWSDYEQYF	TGTGCCAGCAGTTCTTGGTCAGATTACGAGCAGTACTTC
TRBJ2-7	TRBV29-1	.	once	CSENPGPHRYEQYF	TGCAGCGAAAACCCGGGACCCCACCGTTACGAGCAGTACTTC
TRBJ2-7	TRBV4-2	.	once	CASSQNRGGEQYF	TGTGCCAGCAGCCAAAACAGGGGAGGCGAGCAGTACTTC
TRBJ1-3	TRBV19	.	once	CASSPRTGTLSGNTIYF	TGTGCCAGTAGTCCGCGTACCGGGACTCTCTCGGGAAACACCATATATTTT
TRBJ1-2	TRBV4-1	.	.	CASSQPPKDGYTF	TGCGCCAGCAGCCAACCCCCTAAGGATGGCTACACCTTC
TRBJ2-3	TRBV18	TRBD2	.	CASSPLSGSRTDTQYF	TGTGCCAGCTCACCGTTGAGCGGGAGCCGCACAGATACGCAGTATTTT
TRBJ2-6	TRBV5-1	.	.	CASSLSGDGANVLTF	TGCGCCAGCAGCTTGTCCGGGGATGGGGCCAACGTCCTGACTTTC
TRBJ2-1	TRBV9	.	.	CASSARQYNEQFF	TGTGCCAGCAGCGCCCGACAGTACAATGAGCAGTTCTTC
TRBJ1-6	TRBV27	TRBD1	.	CASSLRQGDSPLHF	TGTGCCAGCAGTTTAAGGCAGGGGGATTCACCCCTCCACTTT
TRBJ2-7	TRBV5-6	.	.	CASSSGQLYSYEQYF	TGTGCCAGCAGTTCAGGGCAGCTATACTCCTACGAGCAGTACTTC
TRBJ2-7	TRBV19	TRBD1	.	CASTPGTGNPYEQYF	TGTGCCAGTACCCCCGGGACAGGGAACCCCTACGAGCAGTACTTC
TRBJ2-4	TRBV19	TRBD2	.	CASSAGLAENIQYF	TGTGCCAGTAGTGCCGGACTAGCGGAAAACATTCAGTACTTC
TRBJ1-3	TRBV15	TRBD1	once	CATSIEQGYGNTIYF	TGTGCCACCAGCATCGAACAGGGGTATGGAAACACCATATATTTT
TRBJ1-5	TRBV2	.	.	CASRSSNQPQHF	TGTGCCAGCAGGTCAAGCAATCAGCCCCAGCATTTT
TRBJ2-1	TRBV19	TRBD2	.	CATSELAGVDEQFF	TGTGCCACTTCTGAGCTAGCGGGAGTAGATGAGCAGTTCTTC
TRBJ1-1	TRBV7-2	.	.	CASSTPQGGADTEAFF	TGTGCCAGCAGCACCCCGCAGGGAGGGGCGGACACTGAAGCTTTCTTT
TRBJ1-2	TRBV4-2	.	.	CASSQDRATNYGYTF	TGTGCCAGCAGCCAAGATCGGGCGACTAACTATGGCTACACCTTC
TRBJ2-7	TRBV29-1	TRBD2	.	CSTLGETSGSFNEQCF	TGCAGCACTTTAGGGGAGACTAGCGGGAGCTTCAACGAGCAGTGCTTC
TRBJ2-7	TRBV28	TRBD1	large	CASRGQSSYEQYF	TGTGCCAGCAGGGGACAGTCCTCCTACGAGCAGTACTTC
TRBJ2-2	TRBV5-1	TRBD2	.	CASSLLAVSGELFF	TGCGCCAGCAGCTTACTAGCGGTGAGCGGGGAGCTGTTTTTT
TRBJ1-2	TRBV6-5	TRBD1	.	CASSRGVGGGGYTF	TGTGCCAGCAGTCGAGGGGTAGGGGGCGGGGGCTACACCTTC
TRBJ1-1	TRBV18	TRBD1	.	CASSAGGIAFF	TGTGCCAGCTCAGCAGGGGGGATTGCTTTCTTT
TRBJ2-1	TRBV4-1	TRBD1	.	CASSRTGGRDEQFF	TGCGCCAGCAGTCGAACAGGGGGCCGCGATGAGCAGTTCTTC
TRBJ1-2	TRBV28	TRBD1	.	CASLRTGWHYGYTF	TGTGCCAGCCTTCGGACAGGGTGGCATTATGGCTACACCTTC
TRBJ1-2	TRBV9	.	.	CASSPDFYGYTF	TGTGCCAGCAGCCCTGATTTTTATGGCTACACCTTC
TRBJ1-1	TRBV7-2	TRBD1	.	CASSLWLDRGAAGTEAFF	TGTGCCAGCAGCTTATGGTTGGACAGGGGGGCAGCGGGCACTGAAGCTTTCTTT
TRBJ2-1	TRBV6-5	TRBD2	.	CASRKARGGPYEQFF	TGTGCCAGCAGGAAAGCGCGGGGGGGCCCTTATGAGCAGTTCTTC
TRBJ1-1	TRBV10-1	.	.	CASSEFAGRQLLGGTEAFF	TGCGCCAGCAGTGAGTTCGCCGGCCGACAACTACTTGGGGGCACTGAAGCTTTCTTT
TRBJ2-7	TRBV11-3	TRBD1	once	CASSFAGGAGYEQYF	TGTGCCAGCAGCTTTGCAGGGGGCGCTGGCTACGAGCAGTACTTC
TRBJ1-5	TRBV19	.	.	CASFAGHLNQPQHF	TGTGCCAGTTTCGCGGGGCACCTCAATCAGCCCCAGCATTTT
TRBJ2-7	TRBV5-4	TRBD1	.	CAGRDSATYEQYF	TGTGCCGGAAGGGACAGTGCTACCTACGAGCAGTACTTC
TRBJ1-4	TRBV19	.	.	CASSKVEKLFF	TGTGCCAGTAGTAAAGTTGAAAAACTGTTTTTT
TRBJ2-7	TRBV27	.	.	CASRRQSSYEQYF	TGTGCCAGCAGGCGACAGAGCTCCTACGAGCAGTACTTC
TRBJ2-5	TRBV7-2	.	.	CASSSANWGGLETQYF	TGTGCCAGCAGCTCCGCAAATTGGGGGGGCCTGGAGACCCAGTACTTC
TRBJ2-7	TRBV29-1	.	once	CSVVVGSASSAEQYF	TGCAGCGTTGTCGTCGGGAGCGCTTCTTCGGCCGAGCAGTACTTC
TRBJ2-7	TRBV6-1	TRBD1	.	CASSVRDRVSYEQYF	TGTGCCAGCAGTGTCCGGGACAGGGTGTCCTACGAGCAGTACTTC